Listed here is a single T cell receptor beta chain. These data are taken from a study of blood T cell repertoires in COVID-19. On the study more broadly: T cells, B-cell-depleted T cells, or PBMCs supplied cDNA or gDNA.

The CDR3 extends over 15 amino acids. With V trimmed by 4 bases and J by 2 bases, 6 bases remained unmatched. Germline V CDR1 and CDR2: SGHNT, YYREEE (reference sequence). The data were produced by immunoSEQ multiplex PCR, yet TCRdb's version contains in-frame clones alone and is incomplete. The sample contains some 31,000 clones, 90% of which appear only once. The chain has TRBV5-4 and TRBJ2-7, with 10 bases that match TRBD2. This receptor was taken from a man aged 55 to 69 with active COVID-19. Sequenced material: peripheral blood. DNA for the CDR3: TGTGCCAGCAGCCGTAGCGGGGGGTACACCTACGAGCAGTACTTC. Amino acid sequence: CASSRSGGYTYEQYF.